This T cell receptor (beta chain) was captured by sequencing in a study of CD8+ T cells in alopecia areata. Sequencing used cDNA as its template, made by extracting RNA and reverse transcribing it. TCRdb keeps only in-frame clones here, not all; method: immunoSEQ multiplex PCR. The data contain 170,000 or so clones, about 60% of them seen just once; the ten biggest clones take up approximately 12%. The table lists this clone with a few counts. What it recognizes is unknown. Treatment defined: oral pan-JAK inhibitor, 5-10 mg twice daily. From PBMCs, CD4+ and CD8+ T cells were sorted. CDR1 SEHNR and CDR2 FQNEAQ come from the germline V gene (reference sequence). The CDR3 has 12 residues. V was pared by 1 base and J by 11 bases, with 11 bases between. Whole-study findings and limits: Expanded CD8+ clones among the top 100, and scalp clonality, were significantly decreased by tofacitinib. For lesional scalp, especially alopecia totalis/universalis, clonality was higher than in normal scalp.

The chain combines TRBV7-9 with TRBJ1-1; D is uncertain. This sequence was found in a human donor with alopecia areata. Sequences were derived from CD8+ T cells sorted from blood, sampled at week 24, from a patient treated with tofacitinib. DNA of the CDR3: TGTGCCAGCAGCTTAGGCTTAGGGAACGCTTTCTTT. Protein sequence: CASSLGLGNAFF.